Listed here are 18 T cell receptor beta chains from one sample, sequenced in a study of blood T cell repertoires in COVID-19. Some clones are missing from TCRdb's copy, which holds only in-frame ones; the method was immunoSEQ multiplex PCR. The profile shows 70,000 or so clones, about 80% of them singletons. The specimen sequenced was peripheral blood. The receptor source for this set is a human donor in a cohort sampled during active COVID-19.

The chain joins TRBV5-6 to TRBJ1-3; maybe TRBD1 (6 bases). V was clipped by 6 bases and J by 0 bases, with 13 bases between them. From germline, CDR1 is SGHDT and CDR2 YYEEEE. This CDR3 has 15 residues. The CDR3 is CASTRGAVSGNTIYF. For the CDR3, the DNA is TGTGCCAGCACTCGGGGGGCAGTCTCTGGAAACACCATATATTTT.

The chain uses TRBV6-5 and TRBJ2-7; 11 positions agree with TRBD1. The germline V gene has CDR1 MNHEY and CDR2 SVGAGI. Trimming took 0 bases from V and 4 from J; bases not matched to a gene: 5. CDR3 length equals 16 residues. In nucleotides, the CDR3 is TGTGCCAGCAGTTACTCAGCCGGGACAGGGGGGTACGAGCAGTACTTC. It yields the protein CASSYSAGTGGYEQYF.

V gene TRBV28 combines with J gene TRBJ1-1; D is ambiguous. Germline lookup yields CDR1 MDHEN and CDR2 SYDVKM. V was cut by 8 bases and J by 1 base, with 11 bases left in between. This CDR3 has 13 residues. CDR3 protein: CASEEAPNTEAFF. The CDR3 region has the DNA TGTGCCAGCGAAGAGGCGCCGAACACTGAAGCTTTCTTT.

The chain couples TRBV14 to TRBJ2-7; TRBD1 matches at 9 bases. Germline CDR1 reads SGHDN; CDR2 reads FVKESK. Trimming at V came to 5 bases and at J to 5 bases, leaving 7 bases not matched to a gene. This CDR3 has 14 amino acids. The CDR3 protein is CASSRTGVLNEQYF. The CDR3 nucleotides read TGTGCCAGCAGCAGGACAGGGGTACTTAACGAGCAGTACTTC.

The chain has TRBV4-2 and TRBJ2-1; 9 nucleotides agree with TRBD2. V lost 4 bases to trimming and J lost 5 bases; unmatched junction nucleotides: 9. The CDR3 contains 16 residues. Germline V gene lookup returns CDR1 LGHNA and CDR2 YNFKEQ. The CDR3: CASSPRGSGGNNEQFF. The CDR3 region has the DNA TGTGCCAGCAGCCCCCGGGGTAGCGGGGGCAACAATGAGCAGTTCTTC.

J is TRBJ2-1 and V is TRBV7-2; 9 nucleotides agree with TRBD2. In germline, CDR1 is SGHTA, CDR2 FQGNSA. The CDR3 contains 15 residues. V shed 5 bases, J shed 8 bases, and the junction held 10 bases outside the gene matches. In nucleotides, the CDR3 is TGTGCCAGCAGCAAAAGTAGCGGGAGCGTCCATGAGCAGTTCTTC. Translated: CASSKSSGSVHEQFF.

The chain is built from TRBV5-1 and TRBJ1-6; TRBD1 aligns across 7 bases. This CDR3 has 15 residues. Germline trimming cut 0 bases from V and 5 bases from J; bases unmatched to any gene: 2. Germline CDR1 is SGHRS and CDR2 is YFSETQ. The CDR3 reads CASSLETGDNSPLHF. CDR3 sequence (DNA): TGCGCCAGCAGCTTGGAAACAGGGGATAATTCACCCCTCCACTTT. The variable domain in full, with the rest retrieved from reference TRBV5-1 and TRBJ1-6, is KAGVTQTPRYLIKTRGQQVTLSCSPISGHRSVSWYQQTPGQGLQFLFEYFSETQRNKGNFPGRFSGRQFSNSRSEMNVSTLELGDSALYLCASSLETGDNSPLHFGNGTRLTVT.

The CDR3 DNA follows: TGTGCCAGCAACCCTGGGAGGGGTATGAACACTGAAGCTTTCTTT. It is translated as CASNPGRGMNTEAFF. The gene calls are TRBV6-6 and TRBJ1-1, with TRBD1 as a possible D gene (5 bases). CDR3 length: 15 amino acids. The germline V gene encodes CDR1 MNHNY and CDR2 SVGAGI (reference sequence). The V gene lost 7 bases and the J gene lost 0 bases, with 15 bases spanning the gap.

This clone was observed once. The J gene is TRBJ2-3, the V gene TRBV15, with a weak D call TRBD2 (6 bases). There are 14 residues in the CDR3. Germline CDR1 and CDR2: LNHNV and YYDKDF (reference sequence). V dropped 3 bases and J dropped 6 bases, with 13 bases sitting between them. The CDR3 reads CATSSLTGDDTQYF. DNA of the CDR3: TGTGCCACCAGCAGTTTGACGGGAGACGATACGCAGTATTTT.

This clone has only one observation. The rearrangement uses TRBV4-1 and TRBJ1-3; no clear D gene. The CDR3 consists of 16 residues. Germline assignment: CDR1 MGHRA and CDR2 YSYEKL. V shed 5 bases and J shed 2 bases, with 16 bases lying between them. The CDR3 loop reads CASSRTYSGTGNTIYF. CDR3 bases: TGCGCCAGCAGCAGGACGTACTCCGGGACTGGAAACACCATATATTTT.

The gene calls are TRBV28 and TRBJ2-2, with D possibly matching TRBD1 (6 bases). The CDR3 sequence is 13 residues long. The germline CDR1 and CDR2 sequences are MDHEN and SYDVKM. Trimming cost V 6 bases and J 9 bases, with 14 bases left between them. This CDR3 is CASSPLRGRELFF. Written as DNA, the CDR3 is TGTGCCAGCAGCCCCCTCAGGGGTAGGGAGCTGTTTTTT.

The chain joins TRBV28 to TRBJ2-7; 7 bases match TRBD1. The germline gives CDR1 MDHEN, CDR2 SYDVKM. Trimming at V came to 3 bases and at J to 6 bases, leaving 11 bases not matched to a gene. This CDR3 is 15 amino acids long. CDR3 region: CASSFRGKQGREQYF. The CDR3 bases are TGTGCCAGCAGTTTCAGGGGGAAGCAGGGACGCGAGCAGTACTTC.

The rearrangement joins TRBV27 to TRBJ2-6; 7 bases are a match to TRBD2. CDR1 and CDR2 (germline): MNHEY, SMNVEV (reference sequence). The V gene end was trimmed by 3 bases and the J gene end by 2 bases; junction bases not matched to a gene: 4. The CDR3 spans 16 residues. CDR3 sequence: CASSLERGAGANVLTF. The CDR3 nucleotides are TGTGCCAGCAGTTTGGAACGGGGGGCTGGGGCCAACGTCCTGACTTTC.

J is TRBJ2-7 and V is TRBV7-9; 9 nucleotides line up with TRBD2. Germline CDR1 reads SEHNR; CDR2 reads FQNEAQ (reference sequence). V dropped 8 bases and J dropped 5; count of bases not matched to a gene: 10. This CDR3 has 14 residues. The CDR3 region is CASGKGGLANEQYF. The CDR3 DNA reads as TGTGCCAGCGGAAAAGGTGGACTAGCGAACGAGCAGTACTTC.

CDR3: CASSDRGRGNTIYF. CDR3 bases: TGTGCCAGCAGCGACAGGGGGCGCGGAAACACCATATATTTT. The chain carries TRBV9 and TRBJ1-3, with 9 nucleotides matching TRBD1. This CDR3 has 14 residues. Germline CDR1 is SGDLS and CDR2 is YYNGEE. Trimming cost V 3 bases and J 4 bases; bases outside gene matches: 2.

This clone has just one count. This chain uses TRBV2 with TRBJ2-1; a weak D match, TRBD2 (5 bases). The CDR3 runs 13 residues. The ends were cut back, 2 bases at V and 6 bases at J, with 8 bases in the middle. In germline, CDR1 is SNHLY, CDR2 FYNNEI. DNA of the CDR3: TGTGCCAGCAGTGAACGTAGCGTCAATGAGCAGTTCTTC. It yields the protein CASSERSVNEQFF.

The chain is built from TRBV4-3 and TRBJ2-2, with 12 bases fitting TRBD2. Germline CDR1 LGHNA, CDR2 YSLEER. The CDR3 has 17 amino acids. V was pared by 0 bases and J by 5 bases, with 4 bases of the junction left unmatched. CDR3 sequence reads: CASSQEWTSGETGELFF. The CDR3 DNA follows: TGCGCCAGCAGCCAAGAGTGGACTAGCGGGGAAACCGGGGAGCTGTTTTTT.

At least ten counts were recorded for this clone. V usage is TRBV10-3 and J usage is TRBJ1-5; 9 nucleotides agree with TRBD1. The V and J ends lost 8 bases and 0 bases, in that order; junction bases with no gene match: 8. This CDR3 is 16 amino acids long. Germline CDR1 is ENHRY and CDR2 is SYGVKD. The CDR3 DNA reads as TGTGCCATCGGACCGGGACAGGGCTATAGCAATCAGCCCCAGCATTTT. It yields the protein CAIGPGQGYSNQPQHF.